Below, 17 T cell receptor beta chains from the same sample are listed, as sequenced in a study of blood T cell repertoires in COVID-19. Using immunoSEQ multiplex PCR, the repertoire was profiled, and TCRdb retains in-frame clones only, with some absent. The sample shows approximately 230,000 clones, around 84% of them seen only once. The specimen sequenced was PBMCs or T cells enriched from blood (not recorded which). These receptors all stem from a middle-aged man who had recovered from COVID-19.

The rearrangement joins TRBV3-1 (or the pseudogene TRBV3-2) to TRBJ1-3; 9 nucleotides align to TRBD1. With V trimmed by 2 bases and J by 0 bases, 2 bases remained unmatched. This CDR3 has 16 residues. The V gene's germline CDR1 is LGHDT and CDR2 YNNKEL (reference sequence). CDR3 sequence reads: CASSQRGQGSGNTIYF. CDR3 coding DNA: TGTGCCAGCAGCCAAAGGGGACAGGGCTCTGGAAACACCATATATTTT.

CDR3 region: CASSIDRVDEKLFF. CDR3 coding DNA: TGTGCCAGTAGTATTGACAGGGTGGATGAAAAACTGTTTTTT. This sequence joins TRBV19 and TRBJ1-4; 7 nucleotides agree with TRBD1. From germline, CDR1 is LNHDA and CDR2 SQIVND (reference sequence). The trim removed 3 bases at V and 6 bases at J, leaving 4 bases unmatched. The CDR3 length is 14 residues.

This clone was seen more than once but under ten times. This chain joins TRBV7-9 and TRBJ2-5; 11 bases are shared with TRBD1. Losses at the gene ends were 5 bases for V and 4 bases for J; bases not matched to a gene: 3. Per the germline V gene, CDR1 is SEHNR and CDR2 is FQNEAQ (reference sequence). CDR3 length equals 14 residues. Written as DNA, the CDR3 is TGTGCCAGCAGCCCGGGACAGGGGGTAGAGACCCAGTACTTC. It yields the protein CASSPGQGVETQYF.

In DNA, the CDR3 is TGTGCCAGCAGACGACCCGGGACAGGGAGTGAAAAACTGTTTTTT. Its translation is CASRRPGTGSEKLFF. The chain is built from TRBV2 and TRBJ1-4, with 9 bases that match TRBD1. The germline V gene has CDR1 SNHLY and CDR2 FYNNEI. V lost 6 bases to trimming and J lost 7 bases; unmatched junction nucleotides: 9. The CDR3 contains 15 residues.

The rearrangement links TRBV19 to TRBJ1-2, with TRBD1 identical over 8 bases. Germline V CDR1 and CDR2: LNHDA, SQIVND (reference sequence). V lost 2 bases to trimming and J lost 6 bases; unmatched junction nucleotides: 8. The CDR3 runs 15 residues. CDR3 sequence (DNA): TGTGCCAGTAGTATATCGCGACAGGGGATAGATGGCTACACCTTC. It encodes CASSISRQGIDGYTF.

This chain uses TRBV4-3 with TRBJ1-2, with D possibly matching TRBD1 (5 bases). Trimming pared 8 bases from V and 2 bases from J, leaving 15 bases between. This CDR3 is built from 14 residues. In germline, CDR1 is LGHNA, CDR2 YSLEER. CDR3 bases: TGCGCCAGCCGACGAACGGGGGAGAACTATGGCTACACCTTC. Protein sequence: CASRRTGENYGYTF.

Many counts were recorded for this clone. The rearrangement links TRBV4-1 to TRBJ2-3; D is unresolved. Germline V gene sequence: CDR1 MGHRA, CDR2 YSYEKL. The CDR3 is made up of 16 amino acids. Trimming stripped 1 base from V and 7 bases from J, with 18 bases between. The CDR3: CASSQAGVLPHNTQYF. CDR3 nucleotides: TGCGCCAGCAGCCAAGCGGGTGTCCTGCCCCATAATACGCAGTATTTT.

This chain joins TRBV5-1 and TRBJ1-4, with TRBD1 as a possible D gene (5 bases). The CDR3 is made up of 15 amino acids. The germline V gene encodes CDR1 SGHRS and CDR2 YFSETQ. The V end was cut by 5 bases, the J end by 2 bases, with 13 bases between. CDR3 sequence: CASRQSGGTNEKLFF. CDR3 DNA sequence: TGCGCCAGCAGGCAGTCTGGGGGGACTAATGAAAAACTGTTTTTT.

The V and J genes are TRBV18 and TRBJ2-7, with TRBD2 identical over 7 bases. This CDR3 spans 14 amino acids. With V trimmed by 7 bases and J by 3 bases, 9 bases remained unmatched. Germline V gene sequence: CDR1 KGHSH, CDR2 LQKENI. As DNA, the CDR3 is TGTGCCAGCTGGCGGACGGGAGGTATCTACGAGCAGTACTTC. Protein: CASWRTGGIYEQYF. Looking up the rest from reference TRBV18 and TRBJ2-7 gives the full variable domain: NAGVMQNPRHLVRRRGQEARLRCSPMKGHSHVYWYRQLPEEGLKFMVYLQKENIIDESGMPKERFSAEFPKEGPSILRIQQVVRGDSAAYFCASWRTGGIYEQYFGPGTRLTVT.

This rearrangement joins TRBV28 to TRBJ1-5; D possibly corresponds to TRBD1 (5 bases). The germline gives CDR1 MDHEN, CDR2 SYDVKM. There are 15 residues in the CDR3. V was cut by 6 bases and J by 0 bases, with 12 bases left in between. The CDR3 reads CASSGGGNSNQPQHF. DNA of the CDR3: TGTGCCAGCAGCGGGGGGGGGAATAGCAATCAGCCCCAGCATTTT.

V gene TRBV25-1 combines with J gene TRBJ2-1; D perhaps matches TRBD1 (6 bases). The CDR3 has 13 amino acids. Germline lookup yields CDR1 MGHDK and CDR2 SYGVNS. V was shortened by 4 bases and J by 3 bases, with 7 bases between the two germline ends. The CDR3 DNA sequence: TGTGCCAGCAGTGGGGACAACTACAATGAGCAGTTCTTC. It translates to CASSGDNYNEQFF.

The V and J genes are TRBV23-1 and TRBJ2-1, with a possible D match to TRBD1 (6 bases). TRBV23-1 is an ORF, and what it does is uncertain. The germline V and J ends were trimmed by 6 bases and 9 bases, with 18 bases remaining between them. This CDR3 contains 14 residues. CDR3 coding DNA: TGCGCCAGCAGACTGAGTTCTGGGGGCAGTGAGCAGTTCTTC. Encoded protein: CASRLSSGGSEQFF.

The DNA of the CDR3 is TGTGCCAGCAGCCAGGCTGGGACAAACAATGAGCAGTTCTTC. This codes for CASSQAGTNNEQFF. V and J are TRBV4-2 and TRBJ2-1, with D possibly matching TRBD1 (6 bases). CDR1 and CDR2 (germline): LGHNA, YNFKEQ. The CDR3 runs to 14 residues. The V end was cut by 3 bases, the J end by 5 bases, with 11 bases between.

This clone has a single count. This chain joins TRBV10-3 and TRBJ1-3; D is unclear. Germline V gene data show CDR1 as ENHRY and CDR2 as SYGVKD. The CDR3 loop spans 13 amino acids. V was trimmed by 10 bases and J by 8 bases, leaving 18 bases between them. The CDR3 bases are TGTGCCAACACCAAAGACCCGGCGGACACCATATATTTT. It is translated as CANTKDPADTIYF.

The chain joins TRBV11-2 to TRBJ2-1; the match to TRBD2 covers 9 bases. The CDR3 is 15 amino acids. Germline CDR1 is SGHAT and CDR2 is FQNNGV. Losses at the gene ends were 0 bases for V and 7 bases for J; bases not matched to a gene: 4. The CDR3 region is CASSLEGTSLNEQFF. The DNA for the CDR3 is TGTGCCAGCAGCTTAGAAGGGACTAGCTTGAATGAGCAGTTCTTC.

The gene calls are TRBV19 and TRBJ1-5; no clear D gene. The CDR3 has 12 residues. The V end lost 10 bases, the J end lost 3 bases, and 10 bases lay between the germline ends. Germline V gives CDR1 LNHDA, CDR2 SQIVND (reference sequence). The CDR3 coding sequence is TGTGCCACCCGGGATATCAATCAGCCCCAGCATTTT. As protein: CATRDINQPQHF. The full variable domain, rest sourced from reference TRBV19 and TRBJ1-5, is DGGITQSPKYLFRKEGQNVTLSCEQNLNHDAMYWYRQDPGQGLRLIYYSQIVNDFQKGDIAEGYSVSREKKESFPLTVTSAQKNPTAFYLCATRDINQPQHFGDGTRLSIL.

This clone has more than one count but fewer than ten. The chain is built from TRBV6-2 or TRBV6-3 and TRBJ1-1; D remains ambiguous. CDR3 length: 14 amino acids. V dropped 0 bases and J dropped 1 base, with 6 bases sitting between them. In germline, CDR1 is MNHEY, CDR2 SVGEGT. DNA for the CDR3: TGTGCCAGCAGTTACTCACCAGGGAACACTGAAGCTTTCTTT. This codes for CASSYSPGNTEAFF.